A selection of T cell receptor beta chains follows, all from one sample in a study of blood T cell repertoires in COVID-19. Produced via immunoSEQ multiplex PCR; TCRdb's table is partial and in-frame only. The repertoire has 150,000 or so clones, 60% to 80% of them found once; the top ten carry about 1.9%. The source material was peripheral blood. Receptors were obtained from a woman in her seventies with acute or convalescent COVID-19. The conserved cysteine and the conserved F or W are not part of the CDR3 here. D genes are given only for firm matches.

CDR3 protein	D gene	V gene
ASSQDPGEVSTDTQY	-	TRBV4-3
ASSLGSINNEQF	-	TRBV7-8
ASSFWGDTEAF	-	TRBV27
ASSNRQGSNEQF	-	TRBV14
ASSRTGGVNTIY	TRBD1	TRBV6-5
ASSSGLAGDTDTQY	TRBD2	TRBV5-1
ASKGGLAGGFPQY	TRBD2	TRBV9
ASSQAWTGDGYT	TRBD1	TRBV14
ASSLVAGNTGELF	-	TRBV7-2
SVRVSGQTGELF	-	TRBV29-1
ASSFRASFEQY	-	TRBV12-3/TRBV12-4
ASSETGQGLHGYT	TRBD1	TRBV6-1
ASSKGPRDTEAF	-	TRBV21-1
ASSPGDSLSGNTIY	TRBD1	TRBV28
ASGLGTGGNSANEKLF	-	TRBV12-5
ASEALWRGRPYEQY	-	TRBV21-1
ASSSGGVSYGYT	TRBD1	TRBV7-9
ASSTTTGSGNTIY	-	TRBV19
ASSAQGAGTGELF	TRBD1	TRBV6-5
ASSLDTGELF	-	TRBV18
ASSFASGSRTSTDTQY	TRBD2	TRBV7-3
ASSQQGYNSPLH	TRBD1	TRBV10-2
ASSRGGQGSGYGYT	TRBD1	TRBV5-1
ASSLRRDRGRFSNQPQH	TRBD1	TRBV3-1/TRBV3-2
ASSVVPGEGEQF	TRBD2	TRBV9
ASSPRAAGGGGNTIY	TRBD1	TRBV7-8
ASSPSSGRGPDGYT	-	TRBV18
ASSLTGGADQPQH	TRBD1	TRBV6-5
ASSNRTSGGVYYEQY	TRBD2	TRBV19
ASSAEGGRNEKLF	-	TRBV18
ASSFLDSPGGYT	-	TRBV27
ASSGTWGGDIQY	TRBD2	TRBV2
ASSPGTGGYT	-	TRBV6-5
ASRIKRSSNTEAF	-	TRBV6-5
ATNPSGRDTGELF	TRBD2	TRBV15
ASSRDIQGYGYT	-	TRBV5-6
ASSSNLTGQGNQPQH	-	TRBV21-1
ASSQSAGAPNEQF	TRBD2	TRBV7-2
ASSIKLARYNEQF	TRBD2	TRBV19
ATRTETNTEAF	-	TRBV19
ASSPSGTGEGEQF	TRBD1	TRBV5-4
ASSYSKQTEAF	-	TRBV6-5
ASRTSGGPSTDTQY	TRBD2	TRBV5-1
SVGRGRTQY	-	TRBV29-1
ASSSDRQGFGQPQH	TRBD1	TRBV7-8
ASGLVVGGEAF	-	TRBV12-5
ATSREIGVGVSVFYEQY	-	TRBV15
ASTTLRTINYGYT	-	TRBV6-5
ASSRGTGSYNEQF	TRBD1	TRBV5-5
ASSPSWTGAGYEQY	-	TRBV28
SVEVVGGTNHNTDTQY	TRBD2	TRBV29-1
ASSTGHGDGYT	-	TRBV18
ASSGPPQALDRDEQY	TRBD1	TRBV7-9
ASTQSSGANVLT	-	TRBV9